The text below deals with one TCR beta chain. Its antigen is not identified. This entry belongs to a study of Ad26.COV2.S vaccination and SARS-CoV-2 variants. Findings of the study overall: Total T cell responses, in the TCR breadth and depth analyses, may have been underestimated.

Trimming stripped 0 bases from V and 1 base from J, with 10 bases between. Germline values: CDR1 SGHDT, CDR2 YYEEEE. CDR3 length: 15 amino acids. Profiling relied on immunoSEQ multiplex PCR, and the TCRdb table lists in-frame clones only, not all of them. The sample records around 340,000 clones, roughly 89% being singletons. Documented treatment: around 19 received Ad26.COV2.S at low or high dose, single or two shots; several received placebo; per-sample allocation not given. Samples were taken on day 63 after the first vaccine or placebo injection. The donor's status was that of an adult aged 18-55 years in Boston.

The sequence came from a person between 18 and 60 years old who received the Ad26.COV2.S COVID-19 vaccine or a placebo. The J gene is TRBJ1-1, the V gene TRBV5-6; D uncertain. The sequencing used peripheral blood, collected in a trial of Ad26.COV2.S vaccine versus placebo. CDR3: CASSLDIGPNTEAFF. The CDR3 bases are TGTGCCAGCAGCTTGGACATAGGGCCGAACACTGAAGCTTTCTTT. Variable domain in full (rest from reference TRBV5-6 and TRBJ1-1): DAGVTQSPTHLIKTRGQQVTLRCSPKSGHDTVSWYQQALGQGPQFIFQYYEEEERQRGNFPDRFSGHQFPNYSSELNVNALLLGDSALYLCASSLDIGPNTEAFFGQGTRLTVV.